Listed here are 10 T cell receptor beta chains from one sample, sequenced in a study of T cells in Graves' hyperthyroidism and ophthalmopathy. RNA transcripts provided the source from which TCR beta CDR3 regions were amplified. The TCR CDR3 first-round RT-PCR relied on the HTBI primer set. TCRdb called the multiplex PCR reads again in MiXCR, with one record for every CDR3 protein. Among 190,000 or so distinct CDR3 sequences, about a sixth were seen once, and the ten largest hold around two fifths. Sequenced: blood. The receptors stem from a man aged 40-50 years with Graves' hyperthyroidism.

This clonotype was observed a handful of times. This rearrangement joins TRBV5-4 to TRBJ1-2, with D tentatively TRBD1 (6 bases). From germline, CDR1 is SGHNT and CDR2 YYREEE (reference sequence). Trimming shortened V by 1 base and J by 7 bases, and 14 bases separated the two germline ends. The CDR3 extends over 14 amino acids. In nucleotides, the CDR3 is TGTGCCAGCAGCTTGTGGAGGGGGGACGGTGGCTACACCTTC. This translates into CASSLWRGDGGYTF.

This clonotype was counted at least ten times. The chain couples TRBV11-2 to TRBJ1-1, with TRBD1 as a possible D gene (6 bases). V was clipped by 5 bases and J by 2 bases, with 12 bases between them. The CDR3 spans 14 residues. CDR1 and CDR2 (germline): SGHAT, FQNNGV. CDR3 protein: CASSTLGANTEAFF. CDR3 in DNA: TGTGCCAGCAGCACCTTGGGGGCTAACACTGAAGCTTTCTTT.

This clonotype has a count of ten or more. This chain uses TRBV2 with TRBJ2-1; no definite D call. Deletions cut 2 bases from V and 6 bases from J, with 5 bases between. Per germline, CDR1 SNHLY and CDR2 FYNNEI. CDR3 length: 12 residues. The CDR3 DNA follows: TGTGCCAGCAGTGAATGGGGCAATGAGCAGTTCTTC. This gives the protein CASSEWGNEQFF.

Many counts were recorded for this clonotype. This chain uses TRBV7-2 with TRBJ2-3, with 8 bases fitting TRBD2. The CDR3 contains 14 residues. Germline-derived CDR1 and CDR2 are SGHTA and FQGNSA. Unmatched junction bases numbered 8, after V lost 4 bases and J lost 8 bases. CDR3 residues: CASSSSGGRLTQYF. For the CDR3, the DNA is TGTGCCAGCAGCTCAAGCGGGGGTCGACTTACGCAGTATTTT. The entire variable domain, with the rest obtained from reference TRBV7-2 and TRBJ2-3, is as follows: GAGVSQSPSNKVTEKGKDVELRCDPISGHTALYWYRQSLGQGLEFLIYFQGNSAPDKSGLPSDRFSAERTGGSVSTLTIQRTQQEDSAVYLCASSSSGGRLTQYFGPGTRLTVL.

This clonotype was seen at least ten times. V usage is TRBV12-3 or TRBV12-4 and J usage is TRBJ2-1; 11 bases fit TRBD2. The CDR3 spans 17 residues. J lost 2 bases, V lost 6 bases, and 9 bases had no gene match. The CDR3 DNA follows: TGTGCCAGCAGACCGCTAGCGGGGGGCCGTACCTACAATGAGCAGTTCTTC. It specifies CASRPLAGGRTYNEQFF.

J is TRBJ2-7 and V is TRBV29-1; D may be TRBD2 (5 bases). Deletions cut 2 bases from V and 0 bases from J, with 8 bases between. The CDR3 is 13 residues long. Germline V lookup: CDR1 SQVTM, CDR2 ANQGSEA. Here the CDR3 reads CSVETSGSYEQYF. The CDR3 region has the DNA TGCAGCGTTGAAACTAGTGGCTCCTACGAGCAGTACTTC.

This clonotype turned up a few times. The gene calls are TRBV20-1 and TRBJ1-6; TRBD1 agrees at 7 bases. J lost 7 bases, V lost 6 bases, and 15 bases had no gene match. The CDR3 length is 16 residues. Looked up from germline, CDR1 is DFQATT and CDR2 is SNEGSKA (reference sequence). The CDR3 loop reads CSAERGQDALNSPLHF. The CDR3 DNA reads TGCAGTGCAGAGAGGGGGCAAGACGCACTAAATTCACCCCTCCACTTT.

This clonotype occurred many times. V and J are TRBV3-1 and TRBJ2-3, with D unresolved. The V end was cut by 0 bases, the J end by 2 bases, with 6 bases between. The CDR3 is 14 residues long. Germline V lookup: CDR1 LGHDT, CDR2 YNNKEL (reference sequence). The CDR3 sequence: CASSQDLTTDTQYF. In nucleotides, the CDR3 is TGTGCCAGCAGCCAAGACCTGACCACAGATACGCAGTATTTT.

This clonotype has a count of ten or more. The chain uses TRBV27 and TRBJ1-5; D possibly corresponds to TRBD1 (5 bases). V was cut by 2 bases and J by 2 bases, with 10 bases left in between. This CDR3 region has 15 residues. The germline V gene encodes CDR1 MNHEY and CDR2 SMNVEV (reference sequence). For the CDR3, the DNA is TGTGCCAGCAGTTTAAGTATGGGGGGCAATCAGCCCCAGCATTTT. Its translation: CASSLSMGGNQPQHF.

This clonotype was detected many times. The chain joins TRBV20-1 to TRBJ1-6; D is unresolved. CDR1 DFQATT and CDR2 SNEGSKA come from the germline V gene (reference sequence). V was shortened by 6 bases and J by 0 bases, with 15 bases between the two germline ends. This CDR3 has 16 amino acids. The CDR3 is CSAQDALSSYNSPLHF. CDR3 sequence (DNA): TGCAGTGCCCAGGACGCACTGAGCTCCTATAATTCACCCCTCCACTTT.